These T cell receptor beta chains were read from a single sample in a study of CD8 T cells in Susac syndrome. A single record per CDR3 protein comes from TCRdb applying MiXCR to the immunoSEQ multiplex PCR reads. The table lists around 150,000 distinct CDR3 sequences, roughly 95% of them singletons. The sequenced sample was CD4+ T cells from PBMCs. These receptors were collected from a human donor in good health. Both conserved end residues are part of each CDR3. D genes are given only for firm matches. Rows may omit the clone size; those that give it use once, few, many or a size class.

. | TRBJ2-7 | TRBV7-8 | 15 | once | CASRQNTGIPGEQYF | TGTGCCAGCAGACAGAATACAGGGATCCCTGGGGAGCAGTACTTC
TRBD1 | TRBJ2-6 | TRBV29-1 | 16 | . | CSVTDRGVSGANVLTF | TGCAGCGTGACCGACAGGGGCGTCTCTGGGGCCAACGTCCTGACTTTC
. | TRBJ2-6 | TRBV2 | 13 | once | CASKRSGANVLTF | TGTGCCAGCAAAAGGTCCGGGGCCAACGTCCTGACTTTC
TRBD1 | TRBJ1-4 | TRBV7-2 | 14 | once | CASSTGQGEEKLFF | TGTGCCAGCAGCACCGGACAGGGGGAGGAAAAACTGTTTTTT
TRBD2 | TRBJ2-7 | TRBV20-1 | 15 | . | CSATAKSSGGSEQYF | TGCAGTGCTACGGCAAAGTCTAGCGGGGGTAGCGAGCAGTACTTC
TRBD2 | TRBJ2-1 | TRBV5-4 | 14 | . | CASSSSGGYNEQFF | TGTGCCAGCAGCTCTAGCGGGGGGTACAATGAGCAGTTCTTC
. | TRBJ1-5 | TRBV7-2 | 13 | . | CASSVNREQPQHF | TGTGCCAGCAGCGTTAATCGGGAACAGCCCCAGCATTTT
TRBD1 | TRBJ2-3 | TRBV4-1 | 15 | . | CASSQPTGGGDTQYF | TGCGCCAGCAGCCAACCCACAGGGGGCGGCGATACGCAGTATTTT
TRBD2 | TRBJ2-3 | TRBV12-3/TRBV12-4 | 15 | . | CASSFASGFTDTQYF | TGTGCCAGCAGTTTTGCTAGCGGCTTCACAGATACGCAGTATTTT
. | TRBJ2-5 | TRBV3-1 | 15 | . | CASRHLASDQETQYF | TGTGCCAGCAGACACTTGGCCTCCGACCAAGAGACCCAGTACTTC
. | TRBJ2-7 | TRBV27 | 16 | . | CASSLRDRRSPYEQYF | TGTGCCAGCAGTTTACGCGACAGGCGCTCCCCCTACGAGCAGTACTTC
. | TRBJ1-5 | TRBV5-6 | 13 | . | CASSFRREQPQHF | TGTGCCAGCAGCTTCAGGAGGGAACAGCCCCAGCATTTT
. | TRBJ1-6 | TRBV5-1 | 11 | . | CASSTGLPLHF | TGCGCCAGCTCGACAGGTCTACCCCTCCACTTT
. | TRBJ1-2 | TRBV6-5 | 13 | . | CASSQTSNYGYTF | TGTGCCAGCAGTCAGACAAGTAACTATGGCTACACCTTC
. | TRBJ1-2 | TRBV5-1 | 13 | . | CASSSEGYEGYTF | TGCGCCAGCAGCTCGGAGGGCTATGAGGGCTACACCTTC
TRBD1 | TRBJ1-1 | TRBV7-2 | 14 | . | CASSVTGANTEAFF | TGTGCCAGCAGCGTGACAGGGGCGAACACTGAAGCTTTCTTT